The present TCR beta chain was sequenced within a study of blood T cells in healthy people across ages. This clonotype was picked up a small number of times. Researchers report isolating at least 6 million PBMCs per sample. Total RNA extraction produced at least 5.5 micrograms (per sample) for the study. The junction had 8 bases not matched to a gene; V was cut back by 4 bases and J by 0 bases. Germline lookup yields CDR1 SGHDT and CDR2 YYEEEE. The CDR3 covers 18 residues. The use of a sample-barcoded 5' primer and a J-beta primer mix characterized a second PCR of about 6 to 11 cycles. Using its own MiXCR run on the 5' RACE reads, TCRdb lists one record per CDR3 protein. The repertoire has hundreds of thousands of distinct CDR3 sequences, under 45% of them found once; the top ten carry roughly 18%.

This receptor was obtained from a man in his sixties in good health. V is TRBV5-6 and J is TRBJ2-1; TRBD2 matches 12 bases. The sample consisted of blood. The CDR3 spells CASSGWTSGDRSYNEQFF. The CDR3 nucleotides are TGTGCCAGCAGCGGGTGGACTAGCGGGGACCGCTCCTACAATGAGCAGTTCTTC.